The text below deals with one T cell receptor beta chain. This clonotype has a count of ten or more. The antigen this receptor binds is unknown. One base away there is no much larger clone; base qualities are not given. Every patient had bone marrow sampled at the time of active disease. Ficoll-Hypaque density gradient centrifugation was used to isolate the bone marrow mononuclear cells. Myeloma plasma cells were removed and CD138-negative cells were obtained by negative selection following labeling with CD138 magnetic microbeads on a MACS separator. Flow cytometry on an Attune NxT with CD138 antibodies was used to check the purity of the isolated cells. Total RNA was extracted with TRIzol reagent and quantified with a NanoDrop spectrophotometer. Paired RNA-seq and IR-seq were performed on the CD138-negative bone marrow sample of each patient. Reading the germline V gene gives CDR1 SGHRS and CDR2 YFSETQ. Measured from the cysteine to the phenylalanine, the CDR3 is 14 residues long. The CDR3 DNA has 42 bases and is translated from base 1. Deletion took 0 bases off V and 1 base off J, with a span of 8 bases between the germline ends.

The data belong to a study of read filtering for tumor transcriptome and immune sequencing (dated by TCRdb to 2020 to 2021). Some background on the complete study: The cohort was composed of 16 to 20 male and 14 female patients, with a mean age of approximately 62 years and an age range of about 47 to 85. By revised international staging, 8 or 9 patients were R-ISS I, over 15 were R-ISS II and over five were R-ISS III. After DNase treatment, whole-transcriptome libraries were prepared using the TruSeq RNA Access Library Prep Kit. Per sample, about 4.05 to 11 million TCR-region mapped reads were obtained with IR-seq, compared with only 85 to 1273 with RNA-seq. TCR repertoires obtained by targeted immune repertoire sequencing and by bulk whole-transcriptome sequencing performed on the same bone marrow samples were compared. One main goal was a read-filtering strategy for immune repertoire data, in particular deciding whether clonotypes backed by only one read should be removed.

What the study reported, not specific to this receptor: Clonotypes were captured by IR-seq at much higher depth and more reliably than by RNA-seq, and smaller IR-seq throughput was sufficient for identification of most shared clonotypes. The sorted CD138-negative fraction was not purified T cells but a mixed bone marrow immune population. In IR-seq, single-read clonotypes were about four fifths of clonotypes but 3% to 4% of total reads; in RNA-seq they were roughly three quarters of clonotypes and roughly 45% of reads. The correlation between IR-seq and RNA-seq shared clonotype proportions was increased by removal of single-read clonotypes.

TCR libraries were constructed from approximately 360 ng RNA using the Immunoverse kit, and molecular barcoded adaptors covering alpha/delta and beta/gamma chains were employed. TCR library preparation used the same RNA that was used for transcriptome sequencing. Sequencing of TCR libraries was carried out on an Illumina HiSeq 4000 with 2 x 150 cycles. On the authors' methods: TCR reads were aligned to human V, D, J and C references and assembled into CDR3 clonotypes with MiXCR, including quality filtering and error correction. Clonotype counts and gene usage diversity were analyzed with the tcR package in R. Raw mapping reads were checked after the RNA-seq reads had been mapped by STAR aligner version 2.5.3a onto the human GRCh37 genome. IR-seq fastq files were randomly downsampled with Seqtk 1.3 to test the effect of sequencing depth on detected clonotypes. The public reads were quality trimmed at Q25 with fastp and then assembled into clones with MiXCR by TCRdb, keeping productive beta chains. CDR3 protein duplicates are merged, each entry listing the most common genes and DNA. The authors' filters were not applied to this entry. The sample includes 130,000 or so distinct CDR3 sequences, with approximately 13% observed a single time. The leading ten clones occupy around 8.2% of the sample.

Sequenced sample: a population of CD138-negative cells sorted from bone marrow. The cell subset or site label of this sample denotes: bone marrow mononuclear cells depleted of CD138+ plasma/myeloma cells by negative magnetic selection. The chain was built from TRBV5-1 and TRBJ2-7, with no reliable assignment of the D segment. This receptor was identified in a donor at least 40 years old with multiple myeloma. The DNA sequence reads TGCGCCAGCAGCTTGGAGGGTAGTTCCTACGAGCAGTACTTC. Its protein is CASSLEGSSYEQYF. Full variable domain (CDR3 extended with the reference TRBV5-1 and TRBJ2-7 proteins): KAGVTQTPRYLIKTRGQQVTLSCSPISGHRSVSWYQQTPGQGLQFLFEYFSETQRNKGNFPGRFSGRQFSNSRSEMNVSTLELGDSALYLCASSLEGSSYEQYFGPGTRLTVT.